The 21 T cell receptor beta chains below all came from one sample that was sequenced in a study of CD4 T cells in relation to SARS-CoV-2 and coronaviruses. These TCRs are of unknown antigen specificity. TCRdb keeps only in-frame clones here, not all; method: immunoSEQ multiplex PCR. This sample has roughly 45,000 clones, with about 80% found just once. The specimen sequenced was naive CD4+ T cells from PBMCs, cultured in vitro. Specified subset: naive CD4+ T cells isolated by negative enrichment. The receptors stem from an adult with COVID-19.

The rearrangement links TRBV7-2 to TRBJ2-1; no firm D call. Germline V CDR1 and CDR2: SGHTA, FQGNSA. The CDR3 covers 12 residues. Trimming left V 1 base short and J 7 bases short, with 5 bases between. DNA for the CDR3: TGTGCCAGCAGCTTAGGGGTGAATGAGCAGTTCTTC. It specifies CASSLGVNEQFF.

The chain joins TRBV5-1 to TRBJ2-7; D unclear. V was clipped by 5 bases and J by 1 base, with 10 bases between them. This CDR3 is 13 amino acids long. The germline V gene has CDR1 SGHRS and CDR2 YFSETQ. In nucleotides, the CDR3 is TGCGCCAGCAGTCCCGACAATTCCTACGAGCAGTACTTC. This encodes CASSPDNSYEQYF.

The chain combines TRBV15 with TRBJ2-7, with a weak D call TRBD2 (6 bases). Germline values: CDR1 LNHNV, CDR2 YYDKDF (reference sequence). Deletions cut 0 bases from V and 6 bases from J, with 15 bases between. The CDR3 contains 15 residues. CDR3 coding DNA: TGTGCCACCAGCAGAGAACTAGCCGGGGTCGGCGAGCAGTACTTC. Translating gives CATSRELAGVGEQYF.

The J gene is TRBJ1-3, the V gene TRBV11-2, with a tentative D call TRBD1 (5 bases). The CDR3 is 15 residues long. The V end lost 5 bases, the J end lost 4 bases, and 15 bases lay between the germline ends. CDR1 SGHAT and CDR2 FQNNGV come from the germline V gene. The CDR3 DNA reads TGTGCCAGCAGCCTGGCGGGGCTCTCGGGAAACACCATATATTTT. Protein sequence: CASSLAGLSGNTIYF.

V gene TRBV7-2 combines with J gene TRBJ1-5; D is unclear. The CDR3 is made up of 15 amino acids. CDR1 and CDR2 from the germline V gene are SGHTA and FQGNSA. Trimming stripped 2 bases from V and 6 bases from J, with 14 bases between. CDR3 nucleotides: TGTGCCAGCAGCTTAAGGGTCGGACTGGGTCAGCCCCAGCATTTT. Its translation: CASSLRVGLGQPQHF.

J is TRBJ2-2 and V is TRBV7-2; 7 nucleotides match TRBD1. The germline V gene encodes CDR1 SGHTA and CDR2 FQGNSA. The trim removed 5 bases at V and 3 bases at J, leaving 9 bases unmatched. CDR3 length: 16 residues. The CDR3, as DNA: TGTGCCAGCAGCGCCGACAGGGTGGGACACACCGGGGAGCTGTTTTTT. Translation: CASSADRVGHTGELFF.

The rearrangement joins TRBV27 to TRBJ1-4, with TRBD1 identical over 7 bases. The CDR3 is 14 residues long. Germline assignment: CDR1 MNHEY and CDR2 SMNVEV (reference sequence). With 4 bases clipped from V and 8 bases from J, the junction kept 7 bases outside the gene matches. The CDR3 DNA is TGTGCCAGCAGTTCTCGACAGGGCGGAGAAAAACTGTTTTTT. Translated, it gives CASSSRQGGEKLFF.

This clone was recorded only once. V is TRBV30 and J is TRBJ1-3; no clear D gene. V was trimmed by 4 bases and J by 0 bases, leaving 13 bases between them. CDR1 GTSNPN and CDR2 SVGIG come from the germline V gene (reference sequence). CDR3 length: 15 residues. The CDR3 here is CAWILRQSSGNTIYF. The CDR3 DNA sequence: TGTGCCTGGATACTGAGACAATCCTCTGGAAACACCATATATTTT.

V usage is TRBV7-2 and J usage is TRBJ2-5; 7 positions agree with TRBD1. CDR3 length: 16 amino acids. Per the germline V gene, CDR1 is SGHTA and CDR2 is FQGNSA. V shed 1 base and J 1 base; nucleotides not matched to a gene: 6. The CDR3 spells CASSLEDRNIQETQYF. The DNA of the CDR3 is TGTGCCAGCAGCTTAGAGGACAGGAATATCCAAGAGACCCAGTACTTC. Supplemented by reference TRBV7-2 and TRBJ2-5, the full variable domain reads GAGVSQSPSNKVTEKGKDVELRCDPISGHTALYWYRQSLGQGLEFLIYFQGNSAPDKSGLPSDRFSAERTGGSVSTLTIQRTQQEDSAVYLCASSLEDRNIQETQYFGPGTRLLVL.

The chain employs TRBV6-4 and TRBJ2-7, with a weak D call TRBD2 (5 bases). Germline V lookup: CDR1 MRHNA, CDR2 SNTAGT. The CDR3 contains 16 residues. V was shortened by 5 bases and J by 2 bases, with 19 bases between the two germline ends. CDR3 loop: CASSRGQTQRAYEQYF. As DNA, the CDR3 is TGTGCCAGCAGTCGGGGTCAGACCCAGAGAGCCTACGAGCAGTACTTC.

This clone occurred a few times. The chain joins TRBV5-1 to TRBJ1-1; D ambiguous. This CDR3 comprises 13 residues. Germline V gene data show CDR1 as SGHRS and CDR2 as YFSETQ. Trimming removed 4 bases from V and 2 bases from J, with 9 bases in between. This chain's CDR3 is CASSPPLNTEAFF. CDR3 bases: TGCGCCAGCAGCCCCCCTCTTAACACTGAAGCTTTCTTT.

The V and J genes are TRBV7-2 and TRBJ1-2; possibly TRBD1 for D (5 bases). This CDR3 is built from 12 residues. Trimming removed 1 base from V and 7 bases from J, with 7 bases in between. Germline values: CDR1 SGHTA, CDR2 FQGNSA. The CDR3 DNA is TGTGCCAGCAGCTTAGTTGGGGGTGGCTACACCTTC. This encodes CASSLVGGGYTF.

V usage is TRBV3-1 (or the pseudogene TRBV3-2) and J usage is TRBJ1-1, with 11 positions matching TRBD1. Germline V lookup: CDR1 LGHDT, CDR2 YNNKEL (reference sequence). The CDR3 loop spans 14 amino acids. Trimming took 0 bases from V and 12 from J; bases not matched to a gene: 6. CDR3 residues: CASSQERTGGLTFF. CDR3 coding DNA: TGTGCCAGCAGCCAAGAGCGGACAGGGGGCTTGACTTTCTTT.

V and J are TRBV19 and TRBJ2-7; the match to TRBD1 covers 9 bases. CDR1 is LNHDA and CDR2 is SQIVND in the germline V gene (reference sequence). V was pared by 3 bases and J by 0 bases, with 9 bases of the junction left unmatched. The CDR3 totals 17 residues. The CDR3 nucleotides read TGTGCCAGTAGTATGAGAACAGGGGGCTCTAACTCCTACGAGCAGTACTTC. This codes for CASSMRTGGSNSYEQYF.

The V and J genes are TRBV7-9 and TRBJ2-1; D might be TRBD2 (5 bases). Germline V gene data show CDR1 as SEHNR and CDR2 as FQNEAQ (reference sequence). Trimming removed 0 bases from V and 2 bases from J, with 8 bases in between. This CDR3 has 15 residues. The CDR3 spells CASSLAGETYNEQFF. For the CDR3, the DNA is TGTGCCAGCAGCTTAGCGGGAGAGACCTACAATGAGCAGTTCTTC. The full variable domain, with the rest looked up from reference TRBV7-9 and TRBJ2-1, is DTGVSQNPRHKITKRGQNVTFRCDPISEHNRLYWYRQTLGQGPEFLTYFQNEAQLEKSRLLSDRFSAERPKGSFSTLEIQRTEQGDSAMYLCASSLAGETYNEQFFGPGTRLTVL.

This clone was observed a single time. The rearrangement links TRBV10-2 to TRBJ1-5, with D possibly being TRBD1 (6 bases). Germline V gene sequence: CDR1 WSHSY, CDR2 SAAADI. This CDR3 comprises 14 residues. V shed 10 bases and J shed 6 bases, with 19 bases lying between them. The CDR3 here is CATSGAGEGQPQHF. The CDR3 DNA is TGCGCCACCTCAGGGGCAGGGGAGGGTCAGCCCCAGCATTTT.

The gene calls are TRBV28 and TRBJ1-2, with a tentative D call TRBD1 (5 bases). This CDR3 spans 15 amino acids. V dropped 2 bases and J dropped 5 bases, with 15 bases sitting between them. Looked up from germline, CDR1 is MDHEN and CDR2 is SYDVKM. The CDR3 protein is CASSLVARAGYGYTF. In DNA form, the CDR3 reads TGTGCCAGCAGTTTAGTAGCCAGGGCAGGGTATGGCTACACCTTC.

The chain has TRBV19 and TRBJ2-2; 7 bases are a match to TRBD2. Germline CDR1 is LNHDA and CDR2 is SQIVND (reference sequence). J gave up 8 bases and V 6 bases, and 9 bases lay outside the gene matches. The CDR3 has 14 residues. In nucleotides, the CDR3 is TGTGCCAGTAGGAGTACGGGGGGAGTGGGGGAGCTGTTTTTT. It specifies CASRSTGGVGELFF.

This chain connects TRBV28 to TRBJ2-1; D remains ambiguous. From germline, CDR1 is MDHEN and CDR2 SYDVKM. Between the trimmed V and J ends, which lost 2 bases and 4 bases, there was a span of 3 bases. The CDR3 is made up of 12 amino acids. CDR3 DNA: TGTGCCAGCAGTTTAGGGTACAATGAGCAGTTCTTC. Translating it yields CASSLGYNEQFF.

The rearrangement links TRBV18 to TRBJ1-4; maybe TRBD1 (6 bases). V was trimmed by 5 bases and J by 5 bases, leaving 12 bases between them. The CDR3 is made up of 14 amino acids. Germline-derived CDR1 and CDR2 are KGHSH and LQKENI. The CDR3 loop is CASSAGTRNEKLFF. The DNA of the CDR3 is TGTGCCAGCTCAGCCGGGACACGGAATGAAAAACTGTTTTTT.

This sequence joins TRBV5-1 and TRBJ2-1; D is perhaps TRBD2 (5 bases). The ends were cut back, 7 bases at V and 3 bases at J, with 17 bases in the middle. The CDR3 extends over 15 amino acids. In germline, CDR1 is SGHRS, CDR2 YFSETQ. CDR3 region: CASASGTSSYNEQFF. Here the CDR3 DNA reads TGCGCCAGCGCAAGCGGTACCTCAAGCTACAATGAGCAGTTCTTC. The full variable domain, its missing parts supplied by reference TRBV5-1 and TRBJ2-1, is KAGVTQTPRYLIKTRGQQVTLSCSPISGHRSVSWYQQTPGQGLQFLFEYFSETQRNKGNFPGRFSGRQFSNSRSEMNVSTLELGDSALYLCASASGTSSYNEQFFGPGTRLTVL.